This T cell receptor beta chain was identified during a study of T cell responses to AZD1222 COVID-19 vaccine. Some clones are missing from TCRdb's copy, which holds only in-frame ones; the method was immunoSEQ multiplex PCR. This sample has 200,000 to 250,000 clones; 85% to 95% occur once, and the top ten carry about 1%. Comments on this clone: Antigen unknown.

Overall study findings and caveats: A reported finding is that nearly half of spike-specific TCRs target unmutated variant regions. In a largely white British group with more females than males, clonal diversity was possibly underestimated. Samples come after the peak T cell response, not at day 14.

Trimming took off 0 bases at V and 4 bases at J, with 9 bases between the two ends. Germline assignment: CDR1 SGHAT and CDR2 FQNNGV. The CDR3 extends over 14 amino acids. The sequence was obtained from an adult in good health. The rearrangement joins TRBV11-2 to TRBJ1-2; D gene ambiguous. This specimen consisted of peripheral blood, obtained on day 0 of MenACWY control vaccination. CDR3 nucleotides: TGTGCCAGCAGCTTAGAAGGTGGATCCTATGGCTACACCTTC. Its protein product is CASSLEGGSYGYTF.